The sample holds many counts of the clone carrying this T cell receptor (beta chain). Its antigen is currently unknown. Axillary draining lymph nodes of breast cancer patients supplied the node samples. The data belong to a study of breast tumors, draining lymph nodes, adjacent tissues. A single record per CDR3 protein comes from TCRdb applying MiXCR to the multiplex PCR reads. Among 200,000 or so distinct CDR3 sequences listed, about 32% were seen once. Points from the study as a whole: The lymph node origin of tumor T cells was framed as consistent with a hypothesis, not demonstrated. Compared with lymph nodes, tumors were less diverse; compared with nontumor tissue, more. Data fit most tumor T cells coming from lymph node, expanding in tumor.

V was pared by 7 bases and J by 5 bases, with 10 bases of the junction left unmatched. Per the germline V gene, CDR1 is MNHEY and CDR2 is SVGAGI. This CDR3 region has 14 residues. The chain is built from TRBV6-5 and TRBJ2-5; 7 bases match TRBD2. The sequenced material came from axillary lymph node tissue. This receptor was identified in a female donor with breast cancer. Some clones in this sample may be carry-over from other donors' samples. The CDR3 DNA sequence: TGTGCCAGCACCCCGATGGGGAGGGAGGAGACCCAGTACTTC. The encoded protein is CASTPMGREETQYF.